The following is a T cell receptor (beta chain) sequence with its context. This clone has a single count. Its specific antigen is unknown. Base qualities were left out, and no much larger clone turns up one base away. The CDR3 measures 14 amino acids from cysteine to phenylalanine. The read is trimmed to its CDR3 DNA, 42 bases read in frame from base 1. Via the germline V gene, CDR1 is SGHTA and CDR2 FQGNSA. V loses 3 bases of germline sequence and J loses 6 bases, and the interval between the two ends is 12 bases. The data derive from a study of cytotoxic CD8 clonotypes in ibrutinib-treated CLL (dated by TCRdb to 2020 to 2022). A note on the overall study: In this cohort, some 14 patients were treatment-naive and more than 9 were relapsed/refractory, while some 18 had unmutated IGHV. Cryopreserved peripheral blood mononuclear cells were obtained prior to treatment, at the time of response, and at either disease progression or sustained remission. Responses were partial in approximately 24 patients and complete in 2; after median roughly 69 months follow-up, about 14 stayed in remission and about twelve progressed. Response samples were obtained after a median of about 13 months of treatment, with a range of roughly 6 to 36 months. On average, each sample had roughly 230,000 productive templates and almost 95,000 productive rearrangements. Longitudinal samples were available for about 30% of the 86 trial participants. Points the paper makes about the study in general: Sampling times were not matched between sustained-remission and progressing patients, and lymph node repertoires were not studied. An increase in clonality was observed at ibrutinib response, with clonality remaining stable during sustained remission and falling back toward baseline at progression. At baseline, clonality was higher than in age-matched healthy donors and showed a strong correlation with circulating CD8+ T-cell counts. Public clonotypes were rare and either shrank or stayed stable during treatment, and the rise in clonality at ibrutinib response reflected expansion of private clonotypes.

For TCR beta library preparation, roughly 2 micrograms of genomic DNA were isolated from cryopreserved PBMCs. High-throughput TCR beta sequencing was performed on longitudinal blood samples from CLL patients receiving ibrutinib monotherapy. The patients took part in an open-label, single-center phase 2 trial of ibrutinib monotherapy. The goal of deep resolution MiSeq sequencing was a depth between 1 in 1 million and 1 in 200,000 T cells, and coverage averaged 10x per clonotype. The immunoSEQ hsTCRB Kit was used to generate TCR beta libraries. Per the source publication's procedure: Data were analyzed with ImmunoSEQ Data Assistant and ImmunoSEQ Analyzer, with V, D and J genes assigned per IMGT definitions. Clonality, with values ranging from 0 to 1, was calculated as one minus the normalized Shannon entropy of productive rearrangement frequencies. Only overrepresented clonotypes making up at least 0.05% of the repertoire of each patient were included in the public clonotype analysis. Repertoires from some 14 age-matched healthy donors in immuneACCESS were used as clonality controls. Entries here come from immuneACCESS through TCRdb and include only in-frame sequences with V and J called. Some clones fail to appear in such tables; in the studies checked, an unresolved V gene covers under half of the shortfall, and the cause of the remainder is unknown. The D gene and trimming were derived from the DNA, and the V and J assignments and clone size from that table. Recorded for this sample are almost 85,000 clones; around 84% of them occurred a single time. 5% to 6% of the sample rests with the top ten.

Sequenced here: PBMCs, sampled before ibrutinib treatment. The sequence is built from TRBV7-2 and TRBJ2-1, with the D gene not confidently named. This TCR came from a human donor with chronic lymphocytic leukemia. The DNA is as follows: TGTGCCAGCAGCTTCGACGTATCCGCCAATGAGCAGTTCTTC. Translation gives CASSFDVSANEQFF.